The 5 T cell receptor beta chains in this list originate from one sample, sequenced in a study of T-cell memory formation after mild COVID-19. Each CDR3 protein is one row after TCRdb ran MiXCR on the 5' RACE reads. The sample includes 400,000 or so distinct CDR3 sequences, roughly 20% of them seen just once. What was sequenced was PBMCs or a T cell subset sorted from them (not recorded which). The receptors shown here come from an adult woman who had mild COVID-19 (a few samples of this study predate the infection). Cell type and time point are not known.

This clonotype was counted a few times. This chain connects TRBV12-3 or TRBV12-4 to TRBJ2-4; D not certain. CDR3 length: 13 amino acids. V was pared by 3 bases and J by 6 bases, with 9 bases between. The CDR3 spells CASSLDRRNIQYF. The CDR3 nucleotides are TGTGCCAGCAGTTTGGACCGGAGAAACATTCAGTACTTC.

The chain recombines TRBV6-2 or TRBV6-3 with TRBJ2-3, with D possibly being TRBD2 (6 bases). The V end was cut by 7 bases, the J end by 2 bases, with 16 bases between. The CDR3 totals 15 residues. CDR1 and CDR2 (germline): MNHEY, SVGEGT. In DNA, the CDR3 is TGTGCCAGCATCGACGGGGGTCCTGCCACAGATACGCAGTATTTT. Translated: CASIDGGPATDTQYF.

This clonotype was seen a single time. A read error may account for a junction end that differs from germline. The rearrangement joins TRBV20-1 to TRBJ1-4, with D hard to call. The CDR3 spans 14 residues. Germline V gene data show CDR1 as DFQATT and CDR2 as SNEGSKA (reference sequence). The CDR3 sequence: CSARDALNIRSALF. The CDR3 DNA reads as TGCAGTGCTAGAGATGCTTTGAATATCAGGAGCGCTCTTTTT.

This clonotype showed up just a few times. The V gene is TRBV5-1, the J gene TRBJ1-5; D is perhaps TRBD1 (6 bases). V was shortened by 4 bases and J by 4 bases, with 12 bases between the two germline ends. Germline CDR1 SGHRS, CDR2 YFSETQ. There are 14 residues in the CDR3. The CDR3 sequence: CASSPSGANQPQHF. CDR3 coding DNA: TGCGCCAGCAGCCCGTCGGGGGCAAATCAGCCCCAGCATTTT.

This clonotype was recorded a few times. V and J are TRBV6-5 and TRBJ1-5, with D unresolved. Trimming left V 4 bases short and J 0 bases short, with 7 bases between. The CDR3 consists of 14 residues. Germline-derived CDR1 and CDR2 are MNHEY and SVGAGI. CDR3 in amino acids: CASSSSDSNQPQHF. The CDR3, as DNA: TGTGCCAGCAGTTCAAGCGATAGCAATCAGCCCCAGCATTTT.